The clone carrying this T cell receptor beta chain occurred a few times. Its antigen remains unidentified. CDR1 and CDR2 from the germline V gene are SEHNR and FQNEAQ (reference sequence). V lost 7 bases, J lost 1 base, and 10 bases lay in between. The CDR3 extends over 14 amino acids. This entry belongs to a study of radiotherapy plus CTLA-4 blockade in lung cancer. Study overall: Among patients, over 15% showed objective responses, and around 30% had disease control. General observations from the study: Response, reportedly, was best predicted by interferon-beta along with early blood T cell clone dynamics. TCR clones of tumor origin grew in blood after radiotherapy plus ipilimumab.

Chemo-refractory metastatic non-small-cell lung cancer patients were treated with focal radiation plus CTLA-4 blockade with ipilimumab. The assay was immunoSEQ multiplex PCR, and TCRdb's table has in-frame clones only and misses some. In the table there are roughly 66,000 clones, over 75% of which are singletons. Sequenced here: peripheral blood, sampled from a patient treated with radiotherapy plus ipilimumab. This receptor was taken from a human donor with non-small cell lung cancer who had a partial response to radiotherapy plus ipilimumab. The J gene is TRBJ2-2, the V gene TRBV7-9; D gene ambiguous. The CDR3 DNA follows: TGTGCCAGCACCCCGATAGTGAACACCGGGGAGCTGTTTTTT. Translated: CASTPIVNTGELFF.